The 3 T cell receptor beta chains in this list originate from one sample, sequenced in a study of a mutant IDH1 vaccine in newly diagnosed glioma. No antigen has been identified for these receptors. Time point specified: week 5, during vaccination. Each dose delivered 300 ug of mutant IDH1 20-mer peptide subcutaneously with imiquimod. This table comes from immunoSEQ multiplex PCR, and its TCRdb copy is limited to in-frame clones, with some not included. The sample carries about 40,000 clones, approximately 93% recorded once. The sample consisted of PBMCs, taken from a glioma patient whose treatment included an IDH1 peptide vaccine. The receptors were gathered from a man in his forties or fifties with glioma.

V gene TRBV7-9 combines with J gene TRBJ2-7, with D uncertain. This CDR3 spans 13 amino acids. From germline, CDR1 is SEHNR and CDR2 FQNEAQ (reference sequence). Trimming took off 4 bases at V and 7 bases at J, with 14 bases between the two ends. The CDR3: CASSSLTPWEQYF. The DNA for the CDR3 is TGTGCCAGCAGCTCACTGACACCGTGGGAGCAGTACTTC.

This rearrangement joins TRBV7-9 to TRBJ2-7; D is perhaps TRBD2 (6 bases). The CDR3 covers 17 residues. Trimming cost V 4 bases and J 2 bases, with 21 bases left between them. CDR1 is SEHNR, CDR2 FQNEAQ, per germline (reference sequence). The CDR3 loop is CASSSLGGATSPYEQYF. In DNA form, the CDR3 reads TGTGCCAGCAGCTCCCTCGGAGGGGCGACATCTCCCTACGAGCAGTACTTC.

The V and J genes are TRBV30 and TRBJ2-7, with 9 bases fitting TRBD1. The CDR3 consists of 15 residues. CDR1 and CDR2 (germline): GTSNPN, SVGIG (reference sequence). V trimming: 2 bases; J trimming: 3 bases; junction bases outside the gene matches: 8. The CDR3 sequence is CAWSSGTGIFYEQYF. The CDR3 nucleotides are TGTGCCTGGAGTTCCGGGACAGGGATTTTCTACGAGCAGTACTTC.